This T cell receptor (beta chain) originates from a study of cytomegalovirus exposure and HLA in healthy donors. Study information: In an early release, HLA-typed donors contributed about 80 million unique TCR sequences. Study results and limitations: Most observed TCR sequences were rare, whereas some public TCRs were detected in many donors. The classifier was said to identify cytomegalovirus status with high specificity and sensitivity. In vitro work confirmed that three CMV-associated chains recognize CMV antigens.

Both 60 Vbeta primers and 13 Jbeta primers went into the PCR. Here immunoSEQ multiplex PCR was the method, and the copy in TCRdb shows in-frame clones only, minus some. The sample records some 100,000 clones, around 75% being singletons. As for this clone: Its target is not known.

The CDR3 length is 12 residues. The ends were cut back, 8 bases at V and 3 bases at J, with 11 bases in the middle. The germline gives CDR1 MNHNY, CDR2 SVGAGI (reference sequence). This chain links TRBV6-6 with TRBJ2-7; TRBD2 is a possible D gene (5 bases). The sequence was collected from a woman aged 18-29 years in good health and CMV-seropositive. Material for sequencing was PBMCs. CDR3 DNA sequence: TGTGCCAGCGTGAGTGGGAGCTACGAGCAGTACTTC. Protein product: CASVSGSYEQYF.